This entry features one T cell receptor (beta chain) sequence. This clone was seen only a few times. Its antigen is currently not known. Within one base of it there is no much larger clone, and no base qualities were kept. The CDR3 measures 16 amino acids from cysteine to phenylalanine. The only DNA kept is the CDR3, 48 bases in frame from the first base. Looking up the germline V gene (reference sequence) yields CDR1 LNHDA and CDR2 SQIVND. Germline trimming: 6 bases from V, 6 bases from J; junction bases outside gene matches: 11. This specimen belongs to a study of cytomegalovirus exposure and HLA in healthy donors (dated by TCRdb to the late 2010s). A note on the overall study: An earlier analysis of approximately 550 of the donors reported 250 to 350 Gb of sequence data and some 100 million unique TCR beta sequences from 150 million to 200 million T cells. An early release covering roughly 640 HLA-typed donors comprised about 300 gigabases of sequencing data and approximately 85 million unique TCR sequences. Among the roughly 430 genotyped donors, around 81% belonged to the genetic ancestry cluster associated with self-reported Caucasian donors. The study aimed to test whether cataloging public T cell receptors could reveal signatures of past pathogen exposure. The study used immunosequencing to profile the T cell repertoires of several hundred subjects and linked those repertoires to cytomegalovirus serostatus. Along with the 666-subject first cohort, a separate validation cohort of 120 different subjects was used. To predict cytomegalovirus infection status, the study brought together high-throughput TCR immunosequencing, statistical association of individual TCRs with disease status, and machine learning. A later analysis re-examined previously published TCR beta repertoires from hundreds of donors and added high-resolution HLA genotyping to investigate patterns of TCR occurrence. The later analysis used no new phenotypic data to find candidate immune exposures, relying instead on TCR beta sequences and their occurrence across donors. An earlier analysis of around 580 of the donors used high-throughput TCR beta sequencing to judge whether each TCR beta V gene segment behaved as functional or pseudogenic. Alongside the repertoire data, information on donor age, sex, ethnicity and CMV serostatus was compiled. In a later genetic analysis, genome-wide SNP genotypes for about 55% of the roughly 670 donors were used, and that subset was treated as a discovery cohort. Every discovery cohort repertoire had been produced on one sequencing platform. Both class I and class II loci were covered by HLA typing, at four-digit resolution. The number of donors typed differed by locus, with about 629-630 for A, B, C, DRB1 and DQB1, roughly 520 for DQA1, 600 to 610 for DPA1, and around 450 for DPB1. Five DR-DQ haplotypes were treated as single units for association and clustering because of strong linkage in the cohort. Among roughly 400 genotyped donors of the cohort, an average of 235,054 unique TCR beta nucleotide sequences were sequenced per donor, around a sixth of them non-productive. The research as a whole found: Several of the top co-occurrence clusters appeared to be linked to parvovirus B19, influenza, CMV and Epstein-Barr virus, according to a later analysis. Because the 87-base-pair reads could not distinguish some IMGT-functional V segments, including TRBV6-2 and TRBV6-3, those segments were excluded. A further reported finding was that TCR beta sequences accurately predicted the HLA-A and HLA-B alleles for most subjects in the first cohort. Correlated functional status among segregating V segments might be attributable to linkage disequilibrium, but an unknown experimental factor could not be ruled out. Assigning TCR associations to individual alleles was difficult when HLA alleles, especially DR and DQ, strongly co-occurred. The study listed approximately 160 TCR beta chains as associated with cytomegalovirus. According to a later analysis, most CMV-associated TCR beta chains appeared to be HLA-restricted, and the HLA associations seemed to be driven largely by CMV exposure. Across donors, most TCR sequences were observed very rarely, whereas some public TCRs were present in many individuals. Cytomegalovirus status was reported to be diagnosed by the classifier with high specificity and sensitivity in both the original and validation cohorts. The authors suggested that the approach could potentially be generalized to other disease states and immunological phenotypes. The sequencing pipeline was judged likely to have produced a cluster of highly shared sequence variants as a technical artifact. Sequencing depth was assumed to be roughly uniform across donors in the presence/absence analyses, though that assumption may not hold. In a later analysis, HLA-associated TCR beta chains showed more clonal expansion and lower generation probabilities than non-associated chains that were equally common. In a later analysis, around 15,000 TCR beta sequences were associated with specific HLA alleles at a false discovery rate of 0.05. Because some donors lacked HLA typing at each locus, the association tests relied only on the typed subset. This cohort had only TCR beta chains sequenced, and the lack of alpha or paired-chain data limited which features could be detected. Immune exposure information for the cohort was limited to CMV serostatus. A later analysis found that TCR association rates varied across HLA loci, with DRB1 alleles showing the most associated TCRs and HLA-C alleles the fewest. Compared with the 666-donor mean, donors in an Asian-associated ancestry cluster had fewer N-insertions in productive TCRs, according to a later genetic analysis. In vitro tests confirmed that a few of the cytomegalovirus-associated TCR beta chains recognize cytomegalovirus antigens. The earlier analysis of some 560 of the donors excluded roughly 16 rarely observed V segments, including chromosome 9 orphons, because counts were too low. Broadly in line with IMGT annotations, most TCR beta V segments showed up in productive rearrangements about 87% or about 30% of the time in an earlier analysis of several hundred of the donors. V-gene and J-gene trimming of TCR beta chains was associated with a missense DCLRE1C variant in a later genetic analysis, and the association was replicated in an independent cohort.

Libraries were built with the immunoSEQ multiplex PCR assay. The multiplex PCR relied on a mix of 60 forward primers for TCR Vbeta segments and 13 reverse primers for TCR Jbeta segments. A multiplex PCR assay on genomic DNA amplified the CDR3 region of rearranged TCR beta genes. The amplified TCR beta libraries were sequenced on the Illumina HiSeq System as 87-base-pair reads. As for the original processing: In a later analysis, 80 million or so unique TCR beta chains were counted across the roughly 610 repertoires, and roughly 11 million of these chains were shared by at least two donors. Raw reads were error-corrected and collapsed into unique sequences with a nearest-neighbor algorithm that merged closely related sequences to remove PCR and sequencing errors. Alignment of CDR3 sequences to IMGT reference sequences was used to assign V, D and J gene segments. For a sequence to be retained, at least a six-nucleotide match to both a V gene segment and a J gene segment was required. Rearrangements were classified as productive when the CDR3 lacked stop codons and remained in frame with V and J, and all other rearrangements were classified as non-productive. Following IMGT convention, CDR3 was defined as the stretch from the second conserved V-encoded cysteine up to the conserved J-encoded phenylalanine. In an earlier analysis of just under 600 of the donors, sequences lacking an unambiguous match to a single V gene segment were excluded. An earlier analysis of several hundred of the donors called V segments functional above 56.7% productive rearrangements and segregating when the between-donor standard deviation exceeded 5%. A statistical classification framework was built for diagnosing cytomegalovirus status from the catalog of TCR beta chain sequences. V and J gene assignment, in a later analysis, came from comparing TCR nucleotide sequences with IMGT/GENE-DB human TR gene sequences. In a later analysis, CDR3 sequences and most-parsimonious VDJ recombination scenarios were assigned using the TCRdist pipeline. In a later analysis, every TCR beta chain was defined by the combination of its CDR3 amino acid sequence and its V-gene family, and reads without a unique V-gene family were dropped. To address suspected cross-contamination and a sequencing artifact, a later analysis removed several hundred highly shared, low-generation-probability nucleotide sequences. In a later analysis, a clonal expansion index was calculated for each public chain from normalized within-repertoire ranks of inferred template counts. In a later analysis, generation probabilities were computed using a VDJ recombination model fitted to out-of-frame rearrangements, and the results were checked against IGoR. A later analysis scored TCR-TCR, TCR-HLA and TCR-CMV co-occurrence with hypergeometric tests, applying a repertoire-size bias correction to TCR pairs. A later analysis estimated false discovery rates by permuting HLA or CMV assignments 20 times. In a later analysis, co-occurring TCRs were grouped with DBSCAN, and TCRdist sequence similarity was added when clustering was performed within HLA-allele-positive subsets. Repertoires with fewer than 30,000 or more than 120,000 public chains, plus five repertoires with anomalous nucleotide sharing, were excluded from co-occurrence clustering. Imported from immuneACCESS, the table was reduced by TCRdb to in-frame sequences with V and J called. These copies leave out some clones; in studies compared against another copy, an unresolved V gene accounts for under half, and the cause of the remainder is not known. V, J and clone size are those of that table, while D and trimming were read from the DNA. The sample records roughly 88,000 clones, roughly 72% of which are singletons. The top ten clonotypes cover more than 5% of the sample.

In total, roughly 710 healthy bone marrow donors made up the cohort. Cohort members were all nominally healthy when sampled, although unrecorded immune exposures were likely present. The donor tested CMV seropositive, placing the donor among the roughly 300 seropositive members of the cohort. A peripheral blood sample was collected from each donor, and TCR beta sequencing was performed on peripheral blood mononuclear cells. The Qiagen DNeasy Blood Extraction Kit was used to extract genomic DNA from the blood cell samples. The clonotype comes from a man aged 25 to 40 in good health and CMV-seropositive. The chain employs TRBV19 and TRBJ2-2; 9 central bases correspond to TRBD1. Sequenced: PBMCs. Read as DNA, the sequence is TGTGCCAGTAGCAAATACAGGGGGCGAGTGGCCGGGGAGCTGTTTTTT. Protein translation: CASSKYRGRVAGELFF.